The rows below give T cell receptor beta chains drawn from one sample of a study of blood T cell repertoires in COVID-19. TCRdb's table, derived via immunoSEQ multiplex PCR, lists solely in-frame clones and lacks some. The sample lists about 260,000 clones, around 89% occurring once. Sequencing was performed on peripheral blood. Receptor source: a woman in her forties with acute or convalescent COVID-19. Each CDR3 is given with its conserved first and last residue. The order of the fields is J gene, CDR3 length, D gene, V gene, CDR3 protein. D genes are given only for firm matches.

J gene: TRBJ1-1
CDR3 length: 14
D gene: NA
V gene: TRBV5-5
CDR3 protein: CASSLSIGQPEAFF

J gene: TRBJ2-3
CDR3 length: 16
D gene: TRBD1
V gene: TRBV4-1
CDR3 protein: CASSLRDRGTEDTQYF

J gene: TRBJ1-1
CDR3 length: 13
D gene: NA
V gene: TRBV7-9
CDR3 protein: CASRGHPNTEAFF

J gene: TRBJ1-1
CDR3 length: 10
D gene: NA
V gene: TRBV2
CDR3 protein: CASSEAGAFF

J gene: TRBJ1-2
CDR3 length: 14
D gene: TRBD1
V gene: TRBV15
CDR3 protein: CATSRDRGDYGYTF

J gene: TRBJ1-1
CDR3 length: 13
D gene: TRBD1
V gene: TRBV24-1
CDR3 protein: CATRDSRNTEAFF

J gene: TRBJ1-2
CDR3 length: 15
D gene: NA
V gene: TRBV24-1
CDR3 protein: CATSDPRGANYGYTF

J gene: TRBJ1-2
CDR3 length: 13
D gene: NA
V gene: TRBV5-5
CDR3 protein: CASSFQGSYGYTF

J gene: TRBJ2-2
CDR3 length: 17
D gene: TRBD2
V gene: TRBV10-3
CDR3 protein: CAISYSGTSENTGELFF

J gene: TRBJ1-1
CDR3 length: 15
D gene: NA
V gene: TRBV2
CDR3 protein: CASSPGAGGNTEAFF

J gene: TRBJ1-1
CDR3 length: 14
D gene: TRBD1
V gene: TRBV7-8
CDR3 protein: CASSPGGLSTEAFF

J gene: TRBJ1-6
CDR3 length: 13
D gene: NA
V gene: TRBV29-1
CDR3 protein: CSVTDSLNSPLHF

J gene: TRBJ1-3
CDR3 length: 16
D gene: NA
V gene: TRBV10-3
CDR3 protein: CAISESAASSGNTIYF

J gene: TRBJ2-1
CDR3 length: 15
D gene: NA
V gene: TRBV7-9
CDR3 protein: CASSLEAGNYNEQFF

J gene: TRBJ1-1
CDR3 length: 12
D gene: NA
V gene: TRBV6-6
CDR3 protein: CASSYSTEKAFF

J gene: TRBJ1-1
CDR3 length: 17
D gene: TRBD1
V gene: TRBV7-2
CDR3 protein: CASSSGQAMGFYTEAFF

J gene: TRBJ2-1
CDR3 length: 15
D gene: TRBD2
V gene: TRBV5-1
CDR3 protein: CASSAGTSGANEQFF

J gene: TRBJ1-1
CDR3 length: 13
D gene: NA
V gene: TRBV27
CDR3 protein: CASSLSGRVAAFF

J gene: TRBJ1-2
CDR3 length: 10
D gene: NA
V gene: TRBV29-1
CDR3 protein: CSVGGDGYTF

J gene: TRBJ2-5
CDR3 length: 13
D gene: NA
V gene: TRBV15
CDR3 protein: CATWGGLEETQYF

J gene: TRBJ1-3
CDR3 length: 17
D gene: TRBD1
V gene: TRBV7-2
CDR3 protein: CASSFRDRVFSGNTIYF

J gene: TRBJ1-4
CDR3 length: 13
D gene: NA
V gene: TRBV29-1
CDR3 protein: CSAIPVTNEKLFF

J gene: TRBJ2-5
CDR3 length: 13
D gene: TRBD1
V gene: TRBV15
CDR3 protein: CATSTGGPETQYF

J gene: TRBJ1-1
CDR3 length: 14
D gene: TRBD1
V gene: TRBV19
CDR3 protein: CASSTTGGVTEAFF

J gene: TRBJ2-1
CDR3 length: 15
D gene: TRBD2
V gene: TRBV4-1
CDR3 protein: CASSRPSGINNEQFF

J gene: TRBJ2-4
CDR3 length: 12
D gene: NA
V gene: TRBV5-6
CDR3 protein: CASSYSNNIQYF

J gene: TRBJ2-1
CDR3 length: 15
D gene: NA
V gene: TRBV5-1
CDR3 protein: CASSFSGSSYNEQFF

J gene: TRBJ2-1
CDR3 length: 16
D gene: TRBD2
V gene: TRBV24-1
CDR3 protein: CATSDPLERGRDEQFF

J gene: TRBJ1-5
CDR3 length: 13
D gene: NA
V gene: TRBV30
CDR3 protein: CAWSGDFDQPQHF

J gene: TRBJ1-6
CDR3 length: 15
D gene: NA
V gene: TRBV19
CDR3 protein: CASSAGLPGNSPLHF

J gene: TRBJ1-3
CDR3 length: 15
D gene: NA
V gene: TRBV11-2
CDR3 protein: CASSLAWSPGNTIYF

J gene: TRBJ1-1
CDR3 length: 11
D gene: NA
V gene: TRBV6-6
CDR3 protein: CASTGDAEAFF

J gene: TRBJ1-2
CDR3 length: 16
D gene: NA
V gene: TRBV6-1
CDR3 protein: CASSEVRARGTYGYTF

J gene: TRBJ1-1
CDR3 length: 17
D gene: NA
V gene: TRBV9
CDR3 protein: CASSVGGAGGMNTEAFF

J gene: TRBJ1-1
CDR3 length: 17
D gene: NA
V gene: TRBV18
CDR3 protein: CASSPLAWGTSNTEAFF

J gene: TRBJ1-5
CDR3 length: 16
D gene: NA
V gene: TRBV4-1
CDR3 protein: CASSQVAGFGNQPQHF

J gene: TRBJ1-2
CDR3 length: 15
D gene: NA
V gene: TRBV10-2
CDR3 protein: CASSESLREIYGYTF

J gene: TRBJ1-3
CDR3 length: 15
D gene: TRBD1
V gene: TRBV10-3
CDR3 protein: CAISLTQGAGNTIYF

J gene: TRBJ2-2
CDR3 length: 16
D gene: TRBD1
V gene: TRBV30
CDR3 protein: CAWSAPTGTNTGELFF

J gene: TRBJ1-2
CDR3 length: 13
D gene: NA
V gene: TRBV18
CDR3 protein: CASSLNRDNGYTF

J gene: TRBJ1-5
CDR3 length: 14
D gene: NA
V gene: TRBV2
CDR3 protein: CASSDRVSNQPQHF

J gene: TRBJ1-4
CDR3 length: 14
D gene: NA
V gene: TRBV4-1
CDR3 protein: CASSPGRVNEKLFF

J gene: TRBJ1-1
CDR3 length: 13
D gene: NA
V gene: TRBV10-3
CDR3 protein: CAISPGLNTEAFF

J gene: TRBJ1-4
CDR3 length: 15
D gene: TRBD1
V gene: TRBV10-2
CDR3 protein: CASSDPGQGAEKLFF

J gene: TRBJ2-5
CDR3 length: 16
D gene: TRBD2
V gene: TRBV5-4
CDR3 protein: CASSLTGTSLQETQYF

J gene: TRBJ2-3
CDR3 length: 15
D gene: TRBD2
V gene: TRBV30
CDR3 protein: CAWSAQARGTDTQYF

J gene: TRBJ1-3
CDR3 length: 15
D gene: NA
V gene: TRBV6-6
CDR3 protein: CASSYSSGAGNTIYF

J gene: TRBJ2-1
CDR3 length: 15
D gene: TRBD1
V gene: TRBV6-5
CDR3 protein: CASRRQGALGMGQFF

J gene: TRBJ1-2
CDR3 length: 15
D gene: NA
V gene: TRBV7-2
CDR3 protein: CASSLDLTVNYGYTF

J gene: TRBJ1-4
CDR3 length: 15
D gene: NA
V gene: TRBV10-3
CDR3 protein: CAISINGATNEKLFF